Listed here are 5 T cell receptor beta chains from one sample, sequenced in a study of shared clonotypes between healthy human individuals. Naive CD8 cells, CD45RO-negative and positively selected for CCR7, excluded terminally differentiated effector memory CD45RA+ cells. Using immunoSEQ multiplex PCR, the repertoire was profiled, and TCRdb retains in-frame clones only, with some absent. Here the sample spans under 2,000,000 clones, about 95% being singletons. What was sequenced was naive CD8+ T cells sorted from blood. These receptors all come from a young man in good health.

The gene calls are TRBV7-9 and TRBJ1-5, with 12 bases aligning to TRBD1. The CDR3 extends over 15 amino acids. Germline V gives CDR1 SEHNR, CDR2 FQNEAQ (reference sequence). Trimming cost V 4 bases and J 6 bases; bases outside gene matches: 4. The CDR3 nucleotides read TGTGCCAGCAGCTCCGGGACAGGGGGCGGTCAGCCCCAGCATTTT. The encoded protein is CASSSGTGGGQPQHF.

As regards this clone: Distinct nucleotide sequences in the sample also encode this CDR3. The chain carries TRBV27 and TRBJ2-7; tentative D call: TRBD2 (6 bases). CDR1 and CDR2 (germline): MNHEY, SMNVEV (reference sequence). The CDR3 sequence is 14 residues long. The V and J ends lost 2 bases and 5 bases respectively, with 13 bases between them. In DNA, the CDR3 is TGTGCCAGCAGTTTAGCAGGACTATCCCACGAGCAGTACTTC. This gives the protein CASSLAGLSHEQYF.

This clone came up once. This sequence joins TRBV13 and TRBJ1-1; perhaps TRBD1 as D (5 bases). Germline V gene data show CDR1 as PRHDT and CDR2 as FYEKMQ (reference sequence). V was cut by 3 bases and J by 6 bases, with 11 bases left in between. The length of the CDR3 is 13 residues. The CDR3 sequence: CASSLGGGSEAFF. CDR3 coding DNA: TGTGCCAGCAGCTTGGGGGGTGGCTCTGAAGCTTTCTTT.

This chain links TRBV29-1 with TRBJ1-1; D gene unclear. The CDR3 runs 12 residues. Between the trimmed V and J ends, which lost 8 bases and 5 bases, there was a span of 15 bases. Germline V gene data show CDR1 as SQVTM and CDR2 as ANQGSEA. CDR3 residues: CSTLGVLTEAFF. The CDR3 coding sequence is TGCAGCACGTTGGGTGTCCTGACTGAAGCTTTCTTT.

The chain joins TRBV6-5 to TRBJ2-3, with D maybe TRBD1 (6 bases). The CDR3 length is 14 residues. V was shortened by 2 bases and J by 7 bases, with 13 bases between the two germline ends. Germline assignment: CDR1 MNHEY and CDR2 SVGAGI. CDR3 amino acids: CASSYGQGLNTQYF. The CDR3 DNA reads TGTGCCAGCAGTTACGGGCAGGGGCTGAATACGCAGTATTTT.